This TCR beta chain was sequenced during a study of T cells after yellow fever vaccination. Study-wide results and limits: The secondary response was weaker, and its peak arrived faster, on day 5 versus 15.

The germline V gene has CDR1 SGHRS and CDR2 YFSETQ. CDR3 length: 16 amino acids. The ends lost 2 bases at V and 2 bases at J; junction bases unmatched: 6. At least ten counts were recorded for this clonotype. Its matching antigen is unknown. One entry per CDR3 protein results from TCRdb running MiXCR on the 5' RACE reads. The sample includes roughly 310,000 distinct CDR3 sequences, approximately 3.9% of them seen just once. This TCR was sampled from a man between 18 and 29 years old who received the YFV17D yellow fever vaccine. The chain combines TRBV5-1 with TRBJ2-1; 8 positions agree with TRBD2. The sample in question was PBMCs, obtained on the day of the yellow fever booster vaccination. Here the CDR3 reads CASSFGTSNTYNEQFF. Here the CDR3 DNA reads TGCGCCAGCAGCTTCGGGACTAGTAATACCTACAATGAGCAGTTCTTC.